This T cell receptor beta chain stems from a study of blood T cell repertoires in COVID-19. Overall study: The United States, Italy and Spain provided the acute and convalescent COVID-19 samples. The analysed material was cDNA or gDNA that came from T cells, B-cell-depleted T cells, or PBMCs.

In the authors' workflow: Estimation of nucleated cell counts relied on the amplification of reference gene primers. Profiled with immunoSEQ multiplex PCR; TCRdb holds only in-frame clones, not every one. That table is the source of V, J and clone size, and D and trimming were worked out from the DNA. There are about 270,000 clones in the sample; approximately 90% occur only once, and less than 5% lies in the top ten. The CDR3 has 15 residues. V was pared by 0 bases and J by 0 bases, with 6 bases between. Germline CDR1 is SGHRS and CDR2 is YFSETQ. The chain couples TRBV5-1 to TRBJ2-2; no firm D call. The TCR originated in a man in his 60s who had recovered from COVID-19. The material sequenced was peripheral blood. The CDR3 bases are TGCGCCAGCAGCTTGGACGGTGCGAACACCGGGGAGCTGTTTTTT. Translation: CASSLDGANTGELFF.